The present T cell receptor (beta chain) was sequenced within a study of vaccination and CD4 T cells after COVID-19. Study at large: Each of the control cultures got a CEFX pool, an HIV-1 Nef pool, or no peptide. Study-wide findings and caveats: It was found that, in convalescent patients, 304 of 307 vaccine-specific clones were spike mono-reactive.

In regard to this clonotype: Antigen unknown.

The V gene's germline CDR1 is MNHNS and CDR2 SASEGT. V dropped 6 bases and J dropped 0 bases, with 9 bases sitting between them. The CDR3 contains 15 residues. As to treatment: roughly 11-day PBMC culture with coronavirus spike peptide pools or control peptides (ViraFEST assay). ViraFEST used peptide pools to expand antigen-specific T cells and subsequently sequenced their TCRs. Researchers reported culturing over 1.5 million PBMCs per well with about 9.4 IU/ml IL-2 and about 9.2 ug/ml peptide pools. An Oncomine TCR Beta short-read assay was used to sequence the DNA from cultured CD4+ T cells. In TCRdb, the PCR reads were re-called with MiXCR into one record per CDR3 protein. The sample shows about 20,000 distinct CDR3 sequences, about 51% of them seen only once.

The clonotype originates from a human donor who had recovered from COVID-19. The sequenced sample was CD4+ T cells from blood, cultured in vitro. The chain couples TRBV6-1 to TRBJ1-6, with unresolved D. CDR3 region: CASSSGSSYNSPLHF. The DNA of the CDR3 is TGTGCCAGCAGCTCAGGAAGCTCCTATAATTCACCCCTCCACTTT.